This entry is about one T cell receptor (beta chain). The antigen is unknown. TCRdb re-analysed the reads in MiXCR, keeping a single row per CDR3 protein. Among about 900,000 distinct CDR3 sequences listed, around a third were seen once. The data are from a study of T cell repertoires in cytomegalovirus infection. Overall study: Newly reported HLA-C-restricted and thoroughly characterized HLA-B-restricted CMV epitopes were employed. Indications came from public TCR beta signatures; they pointed to CMV infection and to a matching HLA type. Study-wide findings and caveats: HLA-C-restricted TCR beta clonotypes specific for CMV led the ex vivo response.

This receptor was taken from a human donor in good health (CMV status not recorded). Some clones in this sample may be carry-over from other donors' samples. The material was cultured CD8+ T cells from PBMCs, obtained from culture after CMV antigen stimulation.

The CDR3 bases are TGCGCCAGCAGCCAAGATGAGCCACCACTCTATGGCTACACCTTC. Translating gives CASSQDEPPLYGYTF. The chain carries TRBV4-3 and TRBJ1-2; D remains ambiguous. Trimming removed 0 bases at V and 4 bases at J, with 12 bases between. Germline V lookup: CDR1 LGHNA, CDR2 YSLEER. CDR3 length: 15 residues.